This T cell receptor beta chain derives from a study of follicular helper T cells after annual influenza vaccination. Study-wide background: Across the 2013-2014, 2014-2015 and 2015-2016 vaccination seasons, some subjects were resampled.

The CDR3 is 11 residues long. Trimming removed 4 bases from V and 2 bases from J, with 1 base in between. Germline loops: CDR1 SGHTA, CDR2 FQGTGA. Time point described: 2015-2016 season, 7 days after influenza vaccination. TCRdb keeps only in-frame clones here, not all; method: immunoSEQ multiplex PCR. Here the sample spans several thousand clones, around 82% being singletons. This TCR was recovered from an adult who received the influenza vaccine. The chain couples TRBV7-3 to TRBJ2-3; D ambiguous. The sample here was CXCR5- memory CD4+ T cells sorted from blood, taken 7 days after influenza vaccination. The CDR3 is CASSSTDTQYF. CDR3 coding DNA: TGTGCCAGCAGCTCCACAGATACGCAGTATTTT.